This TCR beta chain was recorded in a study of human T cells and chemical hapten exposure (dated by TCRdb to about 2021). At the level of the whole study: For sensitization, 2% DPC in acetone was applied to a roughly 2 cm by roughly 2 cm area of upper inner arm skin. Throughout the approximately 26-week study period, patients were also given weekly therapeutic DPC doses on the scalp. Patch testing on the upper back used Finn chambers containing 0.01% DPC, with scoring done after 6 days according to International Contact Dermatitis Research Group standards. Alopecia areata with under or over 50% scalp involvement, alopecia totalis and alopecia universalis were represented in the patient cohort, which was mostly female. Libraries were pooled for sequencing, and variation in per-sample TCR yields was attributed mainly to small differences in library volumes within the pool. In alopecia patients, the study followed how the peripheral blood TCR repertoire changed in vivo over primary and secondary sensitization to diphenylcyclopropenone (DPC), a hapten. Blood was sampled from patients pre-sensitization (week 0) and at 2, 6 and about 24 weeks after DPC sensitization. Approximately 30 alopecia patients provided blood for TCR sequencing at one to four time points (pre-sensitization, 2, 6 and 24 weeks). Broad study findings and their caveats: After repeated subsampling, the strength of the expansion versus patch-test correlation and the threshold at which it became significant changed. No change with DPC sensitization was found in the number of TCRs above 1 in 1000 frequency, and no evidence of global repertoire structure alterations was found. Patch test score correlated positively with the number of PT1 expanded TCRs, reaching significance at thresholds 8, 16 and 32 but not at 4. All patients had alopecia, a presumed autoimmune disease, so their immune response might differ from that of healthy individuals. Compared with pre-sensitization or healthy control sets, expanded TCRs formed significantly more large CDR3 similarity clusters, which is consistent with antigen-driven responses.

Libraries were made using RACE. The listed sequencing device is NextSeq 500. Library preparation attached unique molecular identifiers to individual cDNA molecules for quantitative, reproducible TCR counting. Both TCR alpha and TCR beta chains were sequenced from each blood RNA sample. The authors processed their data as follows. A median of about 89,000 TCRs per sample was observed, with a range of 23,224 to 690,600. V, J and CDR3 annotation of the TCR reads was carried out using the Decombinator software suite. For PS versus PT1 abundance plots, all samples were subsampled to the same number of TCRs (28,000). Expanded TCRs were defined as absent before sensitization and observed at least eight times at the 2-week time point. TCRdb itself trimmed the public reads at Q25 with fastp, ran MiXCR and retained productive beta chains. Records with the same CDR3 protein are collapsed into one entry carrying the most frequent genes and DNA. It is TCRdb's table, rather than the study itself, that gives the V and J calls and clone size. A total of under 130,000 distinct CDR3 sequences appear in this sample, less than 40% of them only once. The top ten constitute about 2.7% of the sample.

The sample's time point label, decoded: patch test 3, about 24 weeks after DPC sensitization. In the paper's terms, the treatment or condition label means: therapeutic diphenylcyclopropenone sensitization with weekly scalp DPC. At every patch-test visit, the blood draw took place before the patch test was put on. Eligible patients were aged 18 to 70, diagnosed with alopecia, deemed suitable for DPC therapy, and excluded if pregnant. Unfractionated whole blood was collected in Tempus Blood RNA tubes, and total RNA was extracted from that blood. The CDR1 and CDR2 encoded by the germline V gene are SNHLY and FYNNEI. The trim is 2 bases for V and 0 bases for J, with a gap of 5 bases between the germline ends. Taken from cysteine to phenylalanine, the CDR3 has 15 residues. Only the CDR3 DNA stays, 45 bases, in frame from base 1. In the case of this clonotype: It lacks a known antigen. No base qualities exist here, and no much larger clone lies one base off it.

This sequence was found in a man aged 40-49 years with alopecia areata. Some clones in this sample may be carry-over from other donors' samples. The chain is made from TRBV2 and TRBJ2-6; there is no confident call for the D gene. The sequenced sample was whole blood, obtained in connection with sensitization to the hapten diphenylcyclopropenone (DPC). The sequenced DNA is TGTGCCAGCAGTGAAAACCGCTCTGGGGCCAACGTCCTGACTTTC. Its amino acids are CASSENRSGANVLTF.